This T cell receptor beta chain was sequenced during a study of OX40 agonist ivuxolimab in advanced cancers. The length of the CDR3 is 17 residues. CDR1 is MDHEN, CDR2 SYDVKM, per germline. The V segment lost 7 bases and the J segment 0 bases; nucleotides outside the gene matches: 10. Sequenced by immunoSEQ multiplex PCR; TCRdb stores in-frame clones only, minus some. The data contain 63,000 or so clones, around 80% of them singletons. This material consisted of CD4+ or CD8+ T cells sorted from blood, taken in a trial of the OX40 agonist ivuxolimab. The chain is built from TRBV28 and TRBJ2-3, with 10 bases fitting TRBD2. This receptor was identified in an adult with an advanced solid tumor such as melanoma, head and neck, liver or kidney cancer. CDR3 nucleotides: TGTGCCAGCACTGACCTCGTGACTAGCGGGAGCACAGATACGCAGTATTTT. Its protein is CASTDLVTSGSTDTQYF.